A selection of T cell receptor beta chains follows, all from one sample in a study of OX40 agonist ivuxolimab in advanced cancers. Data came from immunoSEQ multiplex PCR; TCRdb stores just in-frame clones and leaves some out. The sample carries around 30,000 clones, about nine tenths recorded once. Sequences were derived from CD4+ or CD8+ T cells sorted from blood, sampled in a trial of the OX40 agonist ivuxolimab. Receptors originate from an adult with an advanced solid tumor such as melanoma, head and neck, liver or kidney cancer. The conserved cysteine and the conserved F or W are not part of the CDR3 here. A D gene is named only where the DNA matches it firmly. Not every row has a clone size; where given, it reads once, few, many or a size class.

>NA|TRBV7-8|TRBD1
ASSPRLTADRVFYEQY
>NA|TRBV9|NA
ASSAGGARVELF
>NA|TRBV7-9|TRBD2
ASSSPTSGSNYNEQF
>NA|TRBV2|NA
ASSEGLQLANEKLF
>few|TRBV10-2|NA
ASKQGSREQY
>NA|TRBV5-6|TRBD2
ASSLGSSGRSYEQY
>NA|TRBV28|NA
ASSLHTRYEQY
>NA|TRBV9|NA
ASSVDGRVGNEQF
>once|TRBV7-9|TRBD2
ASSIPTAGGPPYEQY
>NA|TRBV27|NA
ASSLGGLTDSPLH
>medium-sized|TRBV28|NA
ASRLTGFPQPQH
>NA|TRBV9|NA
ASSAEDSHNNSPLH
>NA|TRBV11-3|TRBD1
ASSPGTGTYNEQF
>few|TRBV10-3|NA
AISGSRGYGYT
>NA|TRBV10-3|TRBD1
AISESDRYYEQY
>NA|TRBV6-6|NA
ASSSYGPSYEQY
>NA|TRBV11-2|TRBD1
ASSLGKTGVEQY
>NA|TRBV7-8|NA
ASSALGGAYSYEQY
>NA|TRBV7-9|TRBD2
ASSPSSGSYNEQF
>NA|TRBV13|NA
ASSPGLRGNTQY
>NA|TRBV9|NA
ASSPGGGFTYEQY
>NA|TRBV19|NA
ASTLSPNLGQF
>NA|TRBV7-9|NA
ASSLPGPNYEQY
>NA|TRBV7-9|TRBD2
ASSSDFSGSWGNEQF
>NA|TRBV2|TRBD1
ASIGTGWGF
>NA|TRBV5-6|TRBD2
ASSLASSGRHSITYEQY
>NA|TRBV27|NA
ASSLNPGMFTEAF
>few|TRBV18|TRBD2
ASSPLGSGNSEETQY
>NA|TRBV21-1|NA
ASSKGVGRPYEQY
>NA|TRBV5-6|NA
ASSFPGTPGVNEQF
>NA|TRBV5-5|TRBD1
ASSSPGQDYEQY
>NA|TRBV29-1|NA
SVVPGGSTDTQY
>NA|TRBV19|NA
ASSILMDSPFRNEQF
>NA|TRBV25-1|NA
ASSTALNTEAF
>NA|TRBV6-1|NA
ASSVGPLGPNTEAF
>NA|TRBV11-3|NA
ASTRGERQETQY
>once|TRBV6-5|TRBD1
ASRTGPRAF
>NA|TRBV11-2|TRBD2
ASSLMGLATEDTQY
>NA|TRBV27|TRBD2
ASSLGREFVYEQY
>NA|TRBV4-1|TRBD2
ASSQSDSSGSYEQY
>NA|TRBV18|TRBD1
ASSPQQGENTEAF
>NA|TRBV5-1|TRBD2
ASREGLAESYEQY
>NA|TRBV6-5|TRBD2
ASRPLAGVHNEQF
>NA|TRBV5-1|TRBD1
ASSQSGTGAYEQY
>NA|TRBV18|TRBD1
ASSLRTGATEAF